These T cell receptor beta chains were read from a single sample in a study of Ad26.COV2.S vaccination and SARS-CoV-2 variants. TCRdb's copy holds only in-frame clones and misses some; the assay was immunoSEQ multiplex PCR. The table records about 680,000 clones, roughly nine tenths of them present only once. The source was peripheral blood, collected in a trial of Ad26.COV2.S vaccine versus placebo. Receptors were obtained from a person aged 18-60 years who received the Ad26.COV2.S COVID-19 vaccine or a placebo. CDR3s include the opening cysteine and the closing phenylalanine or tryptophan. D genes are given only for firm matches. Expanded clones are given a class, and other clones once, few, many or no size at all.

. TRBJ2-1 TRBD1 TRBV19 TGTGCCAGTAGCCAGACAGGGGGTCCCCGCAATGAGCAGTTCTTC CASSQTGGPRNEQFF
few TRBJ1-2 . TRBV30 TGTGCCTGGAGTCCAGGGGAAGGCTACACCTTC CAWSPGEGYTF
. TRBJ1-2 . TRBV12-3/TRBV12-4 TGTGCCAGCAGTTTAAATGAGCTCTACACCTTC CASSLNELYTF
. TRBJ1-3 . TRBV7-9 TGTGCCAGCAGCTCAAAATTACAGGGATCAGGAAACACCATATATTTT CASSSKLQGSGNTIYF
. TRBJ1-2 . TRBV28 TGTGCCAGCAGACGGGACGCTAACTATGGCTACACCTTC CASRRDANYGYTF
. TRBJ2-7 . TRBV5-6 TGTGCCAGCAGCTTGGCAGATTACGAGCAGTACTTC CASSLADYEQYF
. TRBJ2-1 . TRBV7-9 TGTGCCAGCAGCAGTCAGGAATCCCACTACAATGAGCAGTTCTTC CASSSQESHYNEQFF
once TRBJ1-4 . TRBV4-2 TGTGCCAGCAGCCAATCTCTAACGGGAGGGAATGAAAAACTGTTTTTT CASSQSLTGGNEKLFF
. TRBJ2-7 TRBD1 TRBV3-1/TRBV3-2 TGTGCCAGCAGCCAAGTCGGGACAGGGGACGAGCAGTACTTC CASSQVGTGDEQYF
. TRBJ1-4 . TRBV19 TGTGCCAGTAGGACGGATTATAATGAAAAACTGTTTTTT CASRTDYNEKLFF
. TRBJ2-3 TRBD2 TRBV7-2 TGTGCCAGCAGCTCTCCGGGGGGGGTAACGCAGTATTTT CASSSPGGVTQYF
. TRBJ1-6 . TRBV4-3 TGCGCCAGCAGCCAAGATCGCCTTGTTGGTTTGTCCTATAATTCACCCCTCCACTTT CASSQDRLVGLSYNSPLHF
. TRBJ2-3 . TRBV27 TGTGCCAGCAGTTCCCATGGGCGGGAAAACACAGATACGCAGTATTTT CASSSHGRENTDTQYF
. TRBJ2-5 TRBD2 TRBV5-8 TGTGCCAGCAGCCCGATGAGAGCGGGAGGCGGAGAGACCCAGTACTTC CASSPMRAGGGETQYF
. TRBJ2-3 . TRBV5-6 TGTGCCAGCAGCTTGGGTTCAGGGAATACGCAGTATTTT CASSLGSGNTQYF
. TRBJ2-2 . TRBV7-2 TGTGCCAGCAGCTTAATGGGCGGGGGCACGAACACCGGGGAGCTGTTTTTT CASSLMGGGTNTGELFF
few TRBJ1-3 TRBD1 TRBV4-3 TGCGCCAGCAGCCCGGAGACAGGGGGTTACTCTGGAAACACCATATATTTT CASSPETGGYSGNTIYF
. TRBJ1-1 . TRBV6-5 TGTGCCAGCACTGGGAACACTGAAGCTTTCTTT CASTGNTEAFF
. TRBJ2-4 . TRBV9 TGTGCCAGCAGCGCCGAAACCCAGGGAGACATTCAGTACTTC CASSAETQGDIQYF
few TRBJ1-1 . TRBV7-2 TGTGCCAGCAGGCCTCAGGAAGACACTGAAGCTTTCTTT CASRPQEDTEAFF
few TRBJ1-1 TRBD1 TRBV5-1 TGCGCCAGCAGCTTGGAAATGGGACAGAGTGATATTGAAGCTTTCTTT CASSLEMGQSDIEAFF
. TRBJ2-5 . TRBV12-5 TGTGCTAGTGGTTTGCTCGGGGAGACCCAGTACTTC CASGLLGETQYF
. TRBJ2-3 TRBD2 TRBV7-9 TGTGCCAGCAGCTTAGAGGCGGTAGCGGGGGTGGGAGATACGCAGTATTTT CASSLEAVAGVGDTQYF
. TRBJ2-6 . TRBV30 TGTGCCTGGAGACTGGCATCTGGGGCCAACGTCCTGACTTTC CAWRLASGANVLTF
. TRBJ1-1 . TRBV19 TGTGCCAGTAGTATAGATTTGAACACTGAAGCTTTCTTT CASSIDLNTEAFF
. TRBJ2-1 TRBD2 TRBV3-1/TRBV3-2 TGTGCCAGCAGCCAAGATTGGTCTAGCGGGGACAATGAGCAGTTCTTC CASSQDWSSGDNEQFF
. TRBJ2-2 TRBD2 TRBV24-1 TGTGCCACCAGTGATTTGTCTAGCGGGAGGGGTATTACCGGGGAGCTGTTTTTT CATSDLSSGRGITGELFF
. TRBJ1-5 . TRBV18 TGTGCCAGCTCACCGACATCGGATCAGCCCCAGCATTTT CASSPTSDQPQHF
. TRBJ1-6 TRBD1 TRBV14 TGTGCCAGCAGCCTGGGGACAGGGAATTCACCCCTCCACTTT CASSLGTGNSPLHF
. TRBJ1-1 . TRBV3-1/TRBV3-2 TGTGCCAGCAGCCAAGATGGGGGACGAGAAACTGAAGCTTTCTTT CASSQDGGRETEAFF
. TRBJ1-1 . TRBV7-2 TGTGCCAGCAGAGTCAAGGGGGGGACTGAAGCTTTCTTT CASRVKGGTEAFF
. TRBJ2-1 TRBD2 TRBV6-5 TGTGCCAGCAGTTTAGCGGGGGGTAATGAGCAGTTCTTC CASSLAGGNEQFF
. TRBJ2-2 . TRBV6-6 TGTGCCAGCAGCTCAAGGGATCAGGGTATCCCCGGGGAGCTGTTTTTT CASSSRDQGIPGELFF
. TRBJ2-4 . TRBV11-2 TGTGCCAGCAGCCAAACCCTAGCCAAAAACATTCAGTACTTC CASSQTLAKNIQYF
. TRBJ1-1 . TRBV30 TGTGCCTGGAGTACTGGGACGAACACTGAAGCTTTCTTT CAWSTGTNTEAFF
. TRBJ1-3 TRBD1 TRBV7-9 TGTGCCAGCAGACCGCTGACAGGGGGAGGAAACACCATATATTTT CASRPLTGGGNTIYF
few TRBJ2-7 TRBD1 TRBV6-5 TGTGCCAGCAGCTTAAGGGACAGAACCTACGAGCAGTACTTC CASSLRDRTYEQYF
. TRBJ2-7 TRBD2 TRBV7-2 TGTGCCAGCAGCTTAAGCGGGGCCTACGAGCAGTACTTC CASSLSGAYEQYF
. TRBJ2-1 TRBD2 TRBV19 TGTGCCAGTAGAGGGGCCGGCGAGCGGGGTCTCAATGAGCAGTTCTTC CASRGAGERGLNEQFF
. TRBJ2-3 . TRBV18 TGTGCCAGCTCACCACCGACAGGTGGCGCAGATACGCAGTATTTT CASSPPTGGADTQYF
. TRBJ1-6 . TRBV29-1 TGCAGCGTTCGAGTAGGGGATAATTCACCCCTCCACTTT CSVRVGDNSPLHF
. TRBJ1-1 . TRBV7-2 TGTGCCAGCAGCCAAACACGACATGAAGCTTTCTTT CASSQTRHEAFF
. TRBJ1-5 . TRBV2 TGTGCCAGCAGTCCCGGGACATCTTATCAGCCCCAGCATTTT CASSPGTSYQPQHF
. TRBJ2-3 TRBD2 TRBV19 TGTGCCAGTAGTTCTCCGGGGGGTATTTGGGATACGCAGTATTTT CASSSPGGIWDTQYF
. TRBJ1-6 . TRBV7-6 TGTGCCAGCAGCCCGAGGGAGAGCTCCTATAATTCACCCCTCCACTTT CASSPRESSYNSPLHF
once TRBJ2-1 . TRBV7-3 TGTGCCAGCAGCTTATCAGGATATAACAATGAGCAGTTCTTC CASSLSGYNNEQFF
. TRBJ1-4 . TRBV7-9 TGTGCCAGCAGCTTAGGGCCGAGAAAACTGTTTTTT CASSLGPRKLFF